The next 17 T cell receptor beta chains were all read from a single sample in a study of blood T cell repertoires in COVID-19. The table came from immunoSEQ multiplex PCR; TCRdb's copy has only in-frame clones and leaves some out. Here the sample spans some 21,000 clones, 80% being singletons. Sequenced material: peripheral blood. The receptors derive from a man aged 55-75 years with active COVID-19.

The chain has TRBV19 and TRBJ2-1; 13 nucleotides match TRBD2. V lost 6 bases to trimming and J lost 5 bases; unmatched junction nucleotides: 13. Germline-derived CDR1 and CDR2 are LNHDA and SQIVND (reference sequence). This CDR3 region has 18 residues. This chain's CDR3 is CASSDLPGTSGMNNEQFF. CDR3 DNA: TGTGCCAGTAGCGACCTTCCCGGGACTAGCGGGATGAACAATGAGCAGTTCTTC.

This chain uses TRBV2 with TRBJ1-6; a weak D match, TRBD1 (5 bases). CDR3 size: 15 residues. The V gene's germline CDR1 is SNHLY and CDR2 FYNNEI. With 11 bases removed from V and 9 bases from J, the gap between germline ends came to 23 bases. This CDR3 reads CAGRVTVSGSSPLHF. For the CDR3, the DNA is TGTGCCGGCCGTGTGACAGTTTCTGGAAGTTCACCCCTCCACTTT. Using reference TRBV2 and TRBJ1-6 for the parts outside the CDR3, the full variable domain is EPEVTQTPSHQVTQMGQEVILRCVPISNHLYFYWYRQILGQKVEFLVSFYNNEISEKSEIFDDQFSVERPDGSNFTLKIRSTKLEDSAMYFCAGRVTVSGSSPLHFGNGTRLTVT.

CDR3 sequence reads: CASSTGDRVGTEAFF. In nucleotides, the CDR3 is TGTGCCAGCAGTACCGGGGACAGGGTAGGCACTGAAGCTTTCTTT. V and J are TRBV6-2 or TRBV6-3 and TRBJ1-1, with TRBD1 identical over 9 bases. The CDR3 consists of 15 residues. With V trimmed by 5 bases and J by 4 bases, 8 bases remained unmatched. From germline, CDR1 is MNHEY and CDR2 SVGEGT.

This clone was detected only a few times. V is TRBV5-1 and J is TRBJ1-2; D gene uncertain. Germline lookup yields CDR1 SGHRS and CDR2 YFSETQ. There are 11 residues in the CDR3. Deletions cut 4 bases from V and 8 bases from J, with 9 bases between. The CDR3 here is CASSASGGYTF. The CDR3 DNA is TGCGCCAGCAGCGCGAGCGGGGGCTACACCTTC.

The chain combines TRBV9 with TRBJ2-7; D is possibly TRBD1 (7 bases). The germline V gene has CDR1 SGDLS and CDR2 YYNGEE. The CDR3 loop spans 15 amino acids. The ends were cut back, 0 bases at V and 3 bases at J, with 13 bases in the middle. CDR3 residues: CASSVGSGGYYEQYF. The CDR3 DNA reads TGTGCCAGCAGCGTAGGATCAGGGGGGTACTACGAGCAGTACTTC.

The chain combines TRBV25-1 with TRBJ2-1, with D perhaps TRBD2 (6 bases). CDR1 is MGHDK and CDR2 is SYGVNS in the germline V gene. Trimming pared 1 base from V and 2 bases from J, leaving 15 bases between. This CDR3 spans 17 amino acids. Here the CDR3 reads CASSESPAGPPYNEQFF. CDR3 DNA sequence: TGTGCCAGCAGTGAATCCCCCGCGGGGCCTCCCTACAATGAGCAGTTCTTC.

This chain uses TRBV24-1 with TRBJ2-5, with D perhaps TRBD2 (5 bases). The CDR3 has 15 residues. The V end lost 4 bases, the J end lost 2 bases, and 13 bases lay between the germline ends. Germline V lookup: CDR1 KGHDR, CDR2 SFDVKD. The CDR3 is CATSDPGRGQETQYF. The CDR3 nucleotides read TGTGCCACCAGTGACCCTGGACGGGGACAAGAGACCCAGTACTTC.

This chain connects TRBV27 to TRBJ2-7; D perhaps matches TRBD2 (6 bases). Germline CDR1 and CDR2: MNHEY and SMNVEV (reference sequence). This CDR3 comprises 13 residues. Trimming took 8 bases from V and 0 from J, leaving 11 bases between them. In nucleotides, the CDR3 is TGTGCCAGCGGACTAAGGGGCTCCTACGAGCAGTACTTC. It is translated as CASGLRGSYEQYF.

V gene TRBV5-6 combines with J gene TRBJ2-3, with 8 bases that match TRBD1. Germline V lookup: CDR1 SGHDT, CDR2 YYEEEE. V lost 5 bases to trimming and J lost 8 bases; unmatched junction nucleotides: 10. This CDR3 spans 14 amino acids. In DNA form, the CDR3 reads TGTGCCAGCAGTCAGGGGGCTGGTTCGCCTACGCAGTATTTT. Its translation: CASSQGAGSPTQYF.

This chain uses TRBV5-4 with TRBJ1-1, with 11 bases fitting TRBD1. This CDR3 region has 15 residues. CDR1 and CDR2 from the germline V gene are SGHNT and YYREEE (reference sequence). V shed 5 bases, J shed 3 bases, and the junction held 6 bases outside the gene matches. The CDR3 DNA is TGTGCCAGCAGGGCCCGGGACAGGGGGGACACTGAAGCTTTCTTT. It is translated as CASRARDRGDTEAFF.

The chain recombines TRBV6-2 or TRBV6-3 with TRBJ1-1; D gene uncertain. The CDR3 sequence is 15 residues long. V lost 0 bases and J lost 4, with 12 bases in between. CDR1 and CDR2 from the germline V gene are MNHEY and SVGEGT. CDR3 DNA: TGTGCCAGCAGTTACTCTGGAGTCAGTATCACTGAAGCTTTCTTT. Its translation is CASSYSGVSITEAFF.

This sequence joins TRBV7-3 and TRBJ2-1; 15 bases match TRBD2. CDR1 SGHTA and CDR2 FQGTGA come from the germline V gene. Unmatched junction bases numbered 7, after V lost 5 bases and J lost 5 bases. The CDR3 contains 17 residues. The CDR3 sequence: CASSRTGLAGGDNEQFF. The CDR3 region has the DNA TGTGCCAGCAGCCGGACGGGACTAGCGGGAGGAGACAATGAGCAGTTCTTC.

The CDR3 protein is CASAPTGGALNTEAFF. The CDR3 bases are TGCGCCAGCGCCCCAACCGGGGGGGCCTTGAACACTGAAGCTTTCTTT. The chain has TRBV4-3 and TRBJ1-1; tentative D call: TRBD1 (6 bases). The CDR3 is 16 amino acids. Trimming took 8 bases from V and 0 from J, leaving 19 bases between them. CDR1 is LGHNA and CDR2 is YSLEER in the germline V gene.

This clone was seen only a few times. The chain employs TRBV19 and TRBJ2-4; 11 bases line up with TRBD2. Germline CDR1 and CDR2: LNHDA and SQIVND (reference sequence). Trimming took 4 bases from V and 3 from J; bases not matched to a gene: 5. The CDR3 consists of 16 residues. Written as DNA, the CDR3 is TGTGCCAGTAGTACGACTAGCGGGGAGGACAAAAACATTCAGTACTTC. Encoded protein: CASSTTSGEDKNIQYF.

The chain links TRBV27 to TRBJ2-1; a possible D gene is TRBD2 (5 bases). Germline V CDR1 and CDR2: MNHEY, SMNVEV (reference sequence). V shed 6 bases and J shed 0 bases, with 9 bases lying between them. This CDR3 region has 14 residues. The chain's CDR3 is CASRNGNSYNEQFF. The CDR3 DNA reads TGTGCCAGCAGAAACGGGAACTCCTACAATGAGCAGTTCTTC.

The chain links TRBV15 to TRBJ2-3, with 9 bases lining up with TRBD2. J was trimmed by 2 bases and V by 3 bases; bases with no gene match: 9. The CDR3 covers 17 residues. Germline values: CDR1 LNHNV, CDR2 YYDKDF (reference sequence). Here the CDR3 reads CATSSFSIAGDTDTQYF. The CDR3 DNA reads as TGTGCCACCAGCAGCTTTTCTATAGCGGGAGACACAGATACGCAGTATTTT.

V is TRBV19 and J is TRBJ1-5, with 7 bases that match TRBD1. The CDR3 covers 14 residues. V trimming: 6 bases; J trimming: 2 bases; junction bases outside the gene matches: 4. Germline CDR1 and CDR2: LNHDA and SQIVND (reference sequence). CDR3: CASRVTGGNQPQHF. CDR3 nucleotide sequence: TGTGCCAGTAGGGTCACAGGGGGCAATCAGCCCCAGCATTTT.